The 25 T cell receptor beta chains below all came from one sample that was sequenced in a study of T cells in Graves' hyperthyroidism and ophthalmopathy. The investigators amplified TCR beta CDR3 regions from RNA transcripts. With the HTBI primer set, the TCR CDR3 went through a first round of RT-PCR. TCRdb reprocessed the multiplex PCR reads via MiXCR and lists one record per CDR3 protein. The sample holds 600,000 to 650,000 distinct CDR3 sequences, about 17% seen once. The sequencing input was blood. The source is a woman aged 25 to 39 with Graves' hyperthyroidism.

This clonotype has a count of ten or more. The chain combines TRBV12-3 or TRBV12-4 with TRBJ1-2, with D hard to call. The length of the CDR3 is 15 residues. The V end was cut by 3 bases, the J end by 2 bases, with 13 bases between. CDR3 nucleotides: TGTGCCAGCAGTTTGGTTAGCACAGCCAACTATGGCTACACCTTC. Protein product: CASSLVSTANYGYTF.

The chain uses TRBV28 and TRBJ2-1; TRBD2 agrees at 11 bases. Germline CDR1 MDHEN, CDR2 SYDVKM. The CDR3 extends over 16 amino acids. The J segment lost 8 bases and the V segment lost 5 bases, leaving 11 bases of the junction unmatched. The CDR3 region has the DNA TGTGCCAGCAGTCGTCCGACTAGCGGGACTGGTCATGAGCAGTTCTTC. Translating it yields CASSRPTSGTGHEQFF. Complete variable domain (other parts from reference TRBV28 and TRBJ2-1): DVKVTQSSRYLVKRTGEKVFLECVQDMDHENMFWYRQDPGLGLRLIYFSYDVKMKEKGDIPEGYSVSREKKERFSLILESASTNQTSMYLCASSRPTSGTGHEQFFGPGTRLTVL.

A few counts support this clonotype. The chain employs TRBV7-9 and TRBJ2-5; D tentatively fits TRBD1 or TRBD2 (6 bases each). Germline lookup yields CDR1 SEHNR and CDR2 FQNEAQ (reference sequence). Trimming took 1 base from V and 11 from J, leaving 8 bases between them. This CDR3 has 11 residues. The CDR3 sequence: CASSLEGGQYF. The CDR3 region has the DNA TGTGCCAGCAGCTTAGAGGGGGGTCAGTACTTC.

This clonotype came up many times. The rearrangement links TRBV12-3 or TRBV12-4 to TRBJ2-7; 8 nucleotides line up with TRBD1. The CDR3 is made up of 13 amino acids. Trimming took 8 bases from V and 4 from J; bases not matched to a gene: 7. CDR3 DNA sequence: TGTGCCAGCTCCCGACAGGGGCGTTACGAGCAGTACTTC. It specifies CASSRQGRYEQYF.

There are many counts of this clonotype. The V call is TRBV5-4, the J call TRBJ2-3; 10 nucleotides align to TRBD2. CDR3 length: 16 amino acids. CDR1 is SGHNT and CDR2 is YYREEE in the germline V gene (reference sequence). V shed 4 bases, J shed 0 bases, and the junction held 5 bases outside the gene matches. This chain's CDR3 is CASSKGLASSTDTQYF. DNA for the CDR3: TGTGCCAGCAGCAAGGGACTAGCGTCTAGCACAGATACGCAGTATTTT.

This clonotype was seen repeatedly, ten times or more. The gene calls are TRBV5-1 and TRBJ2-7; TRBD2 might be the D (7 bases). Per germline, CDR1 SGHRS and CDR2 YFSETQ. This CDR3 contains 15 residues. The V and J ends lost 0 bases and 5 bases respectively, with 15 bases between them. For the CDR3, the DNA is TGCGCCAGCAGCTTGGAGGGGGGGAGATGGGACGAGCAGTACTTC. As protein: CASSLEGGRWDEQYF. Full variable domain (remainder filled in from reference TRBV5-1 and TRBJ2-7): KAGVTQTPRYLIKTRGQQVTLSCSPISGHRSVSWYQQTPGQGLQFLFEYFSETQRNKGNFPGRFSGRQFSNSRSEMNVSTLELGDSALYLCASSLEGGRWDEQYFGPGTRLTVT.

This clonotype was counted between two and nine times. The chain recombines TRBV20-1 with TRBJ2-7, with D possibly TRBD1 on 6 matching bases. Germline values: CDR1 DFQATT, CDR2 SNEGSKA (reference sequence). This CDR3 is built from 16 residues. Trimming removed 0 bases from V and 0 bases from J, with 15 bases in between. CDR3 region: CSARERGTPNSYEQYF. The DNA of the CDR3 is TGCAGTGCTAGAGAGAGAGGGACACCAAACTCCTACGAGCAGTACTTC.

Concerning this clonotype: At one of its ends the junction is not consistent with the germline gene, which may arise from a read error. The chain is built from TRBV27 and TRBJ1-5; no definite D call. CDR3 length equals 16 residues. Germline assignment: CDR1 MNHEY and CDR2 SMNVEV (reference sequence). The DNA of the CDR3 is TGTGCCAGCAGCTTATCCGGGGTTGGGAACAATCAGCCCCAGCATTTT. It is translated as CASSLSGVGNNQPQHF.

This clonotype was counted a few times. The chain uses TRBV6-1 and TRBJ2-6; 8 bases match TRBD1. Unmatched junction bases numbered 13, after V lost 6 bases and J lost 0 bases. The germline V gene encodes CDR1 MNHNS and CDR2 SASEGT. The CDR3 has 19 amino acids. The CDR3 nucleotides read TGTGCCAGCAGGTCCGAGGTGGGGACAGGCCGCTCTGGGGCCAACGTCCTGACTTTC. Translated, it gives CASRSEVGTGRSGANVLTF.

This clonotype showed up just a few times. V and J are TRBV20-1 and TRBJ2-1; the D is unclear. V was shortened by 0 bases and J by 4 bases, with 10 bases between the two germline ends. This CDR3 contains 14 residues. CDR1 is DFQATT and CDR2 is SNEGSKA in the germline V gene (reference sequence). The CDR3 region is CSARDLKEYNEQFF. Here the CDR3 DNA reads TGCAGTGCTAGAGATCTGAAGGAATACAATGAGCAGTTCTTC.

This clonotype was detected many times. The CDR3 region is CAISERVETQYF. The CDR3 region has the DNA TGTGCCATCAGTGAGAGAGTAGAGACCCAGTACTTC. This chain links TRBV10-3 with TRBJ2-5; D uncertain. V was cut by 2 bases and J by 4 bases, with 5 bases left in between. Germline V CDR1 and CDR2: ENHRY, SYGVKD. The CDR3 covers 12 residues.

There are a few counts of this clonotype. The CDR3 loop reads CASSHSREGGGGELFF. The CDR3 coding sequence is TGTGCCAGCAGCCACTCCCGGGAGGGGGGCGGCGGGGAGCTGTTTTTT. The chain employs TRBV11-2 and TRBJ2-2; 8 bases map to TRBD2. V dropped 5 bases and J dropped 7; count of bases not matched to a gene: 12. This CDR3 region has 16 residues. The germline V gene encodes CDR1 SGHAT and CDR2 FQNNGV.

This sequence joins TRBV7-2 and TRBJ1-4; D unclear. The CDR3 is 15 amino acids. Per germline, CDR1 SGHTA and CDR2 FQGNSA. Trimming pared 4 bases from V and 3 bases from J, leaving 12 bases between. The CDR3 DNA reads TGTGCCAGCAGCTGGCAAGATTACCCTAATGAAAAACTGTTTTTT. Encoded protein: CASSWQDYPNEKLFF.

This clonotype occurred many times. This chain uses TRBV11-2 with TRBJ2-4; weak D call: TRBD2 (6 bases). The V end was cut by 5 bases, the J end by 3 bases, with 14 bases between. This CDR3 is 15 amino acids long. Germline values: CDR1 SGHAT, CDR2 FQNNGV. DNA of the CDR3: TGTGCCAGCAGCCCAACAGCGGGTGTCAAAAACATTCAGTACTTC. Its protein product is CASSPTAGVKNIQYF. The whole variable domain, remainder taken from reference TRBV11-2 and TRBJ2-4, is EAGVAQSPRYKIIEKRQSVAFWCNPISGHATLYWYQQILGQGPKLLIQFQNNGVVDDSQLPKDRFSAERLKGVDSTLKIQPAKLEDSAVYLCASSPTAGVKNIQYFGAGTRLSVL.

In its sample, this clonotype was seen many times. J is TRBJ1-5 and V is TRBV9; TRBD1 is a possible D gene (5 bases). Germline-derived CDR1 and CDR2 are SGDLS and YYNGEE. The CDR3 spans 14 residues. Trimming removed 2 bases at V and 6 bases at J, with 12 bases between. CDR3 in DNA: TGTGCCAGCAGCGTGGGCAGGGTTGGTCAGCCCCAGCATTTT. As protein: CASSVGRVGQPQHF. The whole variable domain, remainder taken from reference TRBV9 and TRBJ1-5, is DSGVTQTPKHLITATGQRVTLRCSPRSGDLSVYWYQQSLDQGLQFLIQYYNGEERAKGNILERFSAQQFPDLHSELNLSSLELGDSALYFCASSVGRVGQPQHFGDGTRLSIL.

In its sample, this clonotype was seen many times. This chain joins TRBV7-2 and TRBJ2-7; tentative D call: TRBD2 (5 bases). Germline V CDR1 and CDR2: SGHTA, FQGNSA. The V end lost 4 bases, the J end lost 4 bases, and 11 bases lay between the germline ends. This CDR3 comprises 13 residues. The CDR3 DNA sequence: TGTGCCAGCAGCTCTTCTCGGGGATACGAGCAGTACTTC. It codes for CASSSSRGYEQYF.

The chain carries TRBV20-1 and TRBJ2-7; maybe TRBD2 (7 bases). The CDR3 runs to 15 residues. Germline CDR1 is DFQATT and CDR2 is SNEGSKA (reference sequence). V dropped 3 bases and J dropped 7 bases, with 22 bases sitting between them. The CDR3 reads CSARAGAGEGGEQYF. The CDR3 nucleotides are TGCAGTGCTAGGGCGGGGGCGGGAGAGGGGGGTGAGCAGTACTTC.

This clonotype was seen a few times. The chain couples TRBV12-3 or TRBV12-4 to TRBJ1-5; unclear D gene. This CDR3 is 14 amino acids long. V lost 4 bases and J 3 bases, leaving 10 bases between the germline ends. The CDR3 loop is CASSSGRTNQPQHF. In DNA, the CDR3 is TGTGCCAGCAGTTCTGGCCGGACCAATCAGCCCCAGCATTTT.

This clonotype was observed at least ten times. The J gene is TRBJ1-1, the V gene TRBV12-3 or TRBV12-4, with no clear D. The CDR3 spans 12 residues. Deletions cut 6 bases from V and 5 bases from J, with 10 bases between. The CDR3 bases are TGTGCCAGCAGCAATGCGGGGACTGAAGCTTTCTTT. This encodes CASSNAGTEAFF.

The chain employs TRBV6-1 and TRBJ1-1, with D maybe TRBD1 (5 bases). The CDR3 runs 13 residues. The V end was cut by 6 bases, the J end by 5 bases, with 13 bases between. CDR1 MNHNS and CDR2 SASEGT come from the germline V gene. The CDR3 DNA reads TGTGCCAGCAGGGGACCGGCGGGAACTGAAGCTTTCTTT. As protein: CASRGPAGTEAFF.

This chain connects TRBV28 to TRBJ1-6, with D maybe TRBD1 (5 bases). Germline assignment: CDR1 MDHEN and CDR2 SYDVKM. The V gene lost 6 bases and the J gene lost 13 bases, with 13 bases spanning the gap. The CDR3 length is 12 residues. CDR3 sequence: CASRPIQEPLHF. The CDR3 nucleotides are TGTGCCAGCAGACCCATACAGGAGCCCCTCCACTTT. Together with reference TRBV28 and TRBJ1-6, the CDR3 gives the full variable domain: DVKVTQSSRYLVKRTGEKVFLECVQDMDHENMFWYRQDPGLGLRLIYFSYDVKMKEKGDIPEGYSVSREKKERFSLILESASTNQTSMYLCASRPIQEPLHFGNGTRLTVT.

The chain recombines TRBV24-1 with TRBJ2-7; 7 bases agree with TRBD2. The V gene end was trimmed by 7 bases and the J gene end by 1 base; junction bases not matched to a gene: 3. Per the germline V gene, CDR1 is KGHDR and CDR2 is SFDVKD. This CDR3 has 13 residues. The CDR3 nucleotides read TGTGCCACCAGAAGCGGGACTTCCTACGAGCAGTACTTC. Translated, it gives CATRSGTSYEQYF.

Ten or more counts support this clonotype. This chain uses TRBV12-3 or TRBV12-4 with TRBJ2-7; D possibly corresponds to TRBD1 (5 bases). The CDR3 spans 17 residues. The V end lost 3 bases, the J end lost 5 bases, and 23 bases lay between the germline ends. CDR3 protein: CASSLFPPDSSENEQYF. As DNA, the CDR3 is TGTGCCAGCAGTTTGTTCCCCCCCGACAGCTCAGAAAACGAGCAGTACTTC.

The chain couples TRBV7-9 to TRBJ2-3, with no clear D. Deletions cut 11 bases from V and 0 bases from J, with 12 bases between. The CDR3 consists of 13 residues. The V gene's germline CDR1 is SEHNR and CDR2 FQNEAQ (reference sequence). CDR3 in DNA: TGTGCCCTACTGGCTGGGAGCACAGATACGCAGTATTTT. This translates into CALLAGSTDTQYF.

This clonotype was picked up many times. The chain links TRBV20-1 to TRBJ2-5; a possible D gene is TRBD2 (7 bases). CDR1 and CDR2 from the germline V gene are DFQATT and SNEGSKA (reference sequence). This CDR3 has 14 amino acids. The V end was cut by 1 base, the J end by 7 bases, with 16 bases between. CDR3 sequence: CSARGTRGGVTQYF. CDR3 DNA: TGCAGTGCTAGAGGGACTAGAGGGGGTGTGACCCAGTACTTC.